Described below is a single T cell receptor (beta chain) sequence and its context. Its target is not known. Documented time point: longitudinal time-point 1 (baseline). Where libraries were unsorted, they were derived from 2 million PBMCs stored at -80 degrees C. V lost 0 bases to trimming and J lost 4 bases, with 17 bases between them. The germline CDR1 and CDR2 sequences are SGHRS and YFSETQ. The CDR3 is 16 residues long. This sample is drawn from a study of neurological immune-mediated disorders. cDNA was made by 5'RACE with 10-nucleotide random UMIs. MiXCR was run by TCRdb on the 5' RACE reads, yielding one entry per CDR3 protein. Among tens of thousands of distinct CDR3 sequences, 9.5% to 13% were seen once, and the ten largest hold 8.5% to 10%. General study findings and limits: TCR-beta repertoires seemed private in all groups, with no expanded CDR3 amino acid sequences shared.

This sequence joins TRBV5-1 and TRBJ2-7; D assignment may be TRBD1 or TRBD2 (6 bases each). This TCR derives from a man aged 25 to 40 in good health. Material for sequencing was PBMCs. The CDR3 nucleotides read TGCGCCAGCAGCTTGGTAGTCGCGGGACATCCATACGAGCAGTACTTC. It specifies CASSLVVAGHPYEQYF.